The 14 T cell receptor beta chains listed next were all sequenced from one sample in a study of identical twins. TCRdb analysed the 5' RACE reads with MiXCR anew, one entry per CDR3 protein. Counted here are more than 400,000 distinct CDR3 sequences, roughly 15% occurring once; the ten biggest clones make up around 0.4%. The sample also formed part of further work on yellow fever vaccine responses in identical twins.

Sample: CD4+ T cells sorted from blood. The receptors shown here come from a woman between 18 and 29 years old in good health.

This clonotype came up once. The chain has TRBV12-3 or TRBV12-4 and TRBJ1-1; maybe TRBD1 (5 bases). Trimming cost V 6 bases and J 0 bases, with 14 bases left between them. The CDR3 runs 15 residues. The DNA for the CDR3 is TGTGCCAGCAGCGTAGGTGGGGCGGTGAACACTGAAGCTTTCTTT. It specifies CASSVGGAVNTEAFF.

The chain uses TRBV25-1 and TRBJ1-3, with D perhaps TRBD1 (5 bases). In germline, CDR1 is MGHDK, CDR2 SYGVNS. The CDR3 covers 13 residues. V lost 6 bases to trimming and J lost 3 bases, with 9 bases between them. The CDR3 bases are TGTGCCAGCAGGAGGGGCGTTGGAAACACCATATATTTT. As protein: CASRRGVGNTIYF. The full variable domain, in which reference TRBV25-1 and TRBJ1-3 provide the parts outside the CDR3, is EADIYQTPRYLVIGTGKKITLECSQTMGHDKMYWYQQDPGMELHLIHYSYGVNSTEKGDLSSESTVSRIRTEHFPLTLESARPSHTSQYLCASRRGVGNTIYFGEGSWLTVV.

The J gene is TRBJ2-1, the V gene TRBV5-5; D gene unclear. Germline V gene sequence: CDR1 SGHKS, CDR2 YYEKEE (reference sequence). CDR3 length equals 17 residues. V gave up 1 base and J gave up 0 bases, with 14 bases separating them. The CDR3 DNA follows: TGTGCCAGCAGCTTGCTACTCGGGCTGAGCTCCTACAATGAGCAGTTCTTC. Residues: CASSLLLGLSSYNEQFF.

The rearrangement links TRBV10-2 to TRBJ2-7, with D possibly matching TRBD1 (5 bases). This CDR3 is built from 14 residues. V shed 4 bases and J shed 3 bases, with 13 bases lying between them. Germline CDR1 and CDR2: WSHSY and SAAADI. The CDR3 nucleotides read TGCGCCAGCAGTGGGGCTTGGGGCAACTACGAGCAGTACGTC. Translation: CASSGAWGNYEQYV.

This chain uses TRBV6-2 or TRBV6-3 with TRBJ2-7; 11 bases fit TRBD1. With 6 bases clipped from V and 3 bases from J, the junction kept 10 bases outside the gene matches. This CDR3 has 16 residues. Germline V gene lookup returns CDR1 MNHEY and CDR2 SVGEGT. The CDR3 DNA reads as TGTGCCAGCAGCTCAATTCTGGGACAGGGGGGCTACGAGCAGTACGTC. It translates to CASSSILGQGGYEQYV.

This clonotype has just a few counts. The chain links TRBV12-3 or TRBV12-4 to TRBJ1-6; D remains ambiguous. V dropped 3 bases and J dropped 5 bases, with 8 bases sitting between them. The CDR3 covers 14 residues. The CDR3 region is CASSFTTNNSPLHF. The CDR3 DNA sequence: TGTGCCAGCAGTTTTACCACCAATAATTCACCCCTCCACTTT.

In its sample, this clonotype was seen a few times. J is TRBJ2-5 and V is TRBV20-1, with unresolved D. This CDR3 contains 13 residues. The V and J ends lost 7 bases and 0 bases respectively, with 12 bases between them. Germline CDR1 reads DFQATT; CDR2 reads SNEGSKA (reference sequence). The CDR3 DNA is TGCAGTGTGGTGGCTACCTACCAAGAGACCCAGTACTTC. Encoded protein: CSVVATYQETQYF.

The rearrangement uses TRBV20-1 and TRBJ1-1; 11 bases line up with TRBD1. The J segment lost 5 bases and the V segment lost 6 bases, leaving 5 bases of the junction unmatched. This CDR3 has 13 amino acids. CDR1 and CDR2 (germline): DFQATT, SNEGSKA (reference sequence). CDR3 amino acids: CSAKGQGGTEAFF. The CDR3 DNA sequence: TGCAGTGCGAAGGGACAGGGGGGGACTGAAGCTTTCTTT.

This clonotype has more than one count but fewer than ten. The genes are TRBV29-1 and TRBJ1-2; TRBD1 might be the D (5 bases). This CDR3 spans 16 amino acids. Germline V gives CDR1 SQVTM, CDR2 ANQGSEA. Trimming cost V 1 base and J 0 bases, with 15 bases left between them. Here the CDR3 DNA reads TGCAGCGTTGAAGGGGCAGGGCTTGGAGCTAACTATGGCTACACCTTC. Its protein is CSVEGAGLGANYGYTF.

This clonotype was counted a few times. CDR3 loop: CASSTPLGGEETQYF. CDR3 bases: TGTGCCAGCAGTACCCCCCTCGGCGGGGAAGAGACCCAGTACTTC. The chain is built from TRBV27 and TRBJ2-5, with D possibly TRBD2 on 6 matching bases. This CDR3 is built from 15 residues. Trimming removed 5 bases at V and 3 bases at J, with 16 bases between. In germline, CDR1 is MNHEY, CDR2 SMNVEV (reference sequence).

This clonotype was seen only a few times. The chain uses TRBV7-3 and TRBJ1-1, with D possibly being TRBD1 (5 bases). CDR1 SGHTA and CDR2 FQGTGA come from the germline V gene. Trimming shortened V by 1 base and J by 2 bases, and 17 bases separated the two germline ends. The CDR3 is made up of 17 amino acids. DNA for the CDR3: TGTGCCAGCAGCTTAAAGATAGGGGCAGGGCCCAACACTGAAGCTTTCTTT. Protein: CASSLKIGAGPNTEAFF.

The chain couples TRBV12-3 or TRBV12-4 to TRBJ2-2, with D possibly TRBD2 on 5 matching bases. V shed 4 bases and J shed 5 bases, with 8 bases lying between them. This CDR3 has 13 residues. CDR3 amino acids: CASSSRETGELFF. CDR3 bases: TGTGCCAGCAGTTCACGGGAAACCGGGGAGCTGTTTTTT.

The rearrangement joins TRBV12-3 or TRBV12-4 to TRBJ2-1; D possibly corresponds to TRBD2 (5 bases). V dropped 6 bases and J dropped 4 bases, with 16 bases sitting between them. This CDR3 is built from 15 residues. CDR3 amino acids: CASRDSEGPYNEQFF. The CDR3, as DNA: TGTGCCAGCAGAGACTCTGAGGGCCCTTACAATGAGCAGTTCTTC.

J is TRBJ1-2 and V is TRBV28; D ambiguous. V lost 7 bases, J lost 5 bases, and 14 bases lay in between. This CDR3 comprises 13 residues. Germline lookup yields CDR1 MDHEN and CDR2 SYDVKM. The CDR3 DNA follows: TGTGCCAGCACCCCAGCCCCACCTTATGGCTACACCTTC. Encoded protein: CASTPAPPYGYTF.